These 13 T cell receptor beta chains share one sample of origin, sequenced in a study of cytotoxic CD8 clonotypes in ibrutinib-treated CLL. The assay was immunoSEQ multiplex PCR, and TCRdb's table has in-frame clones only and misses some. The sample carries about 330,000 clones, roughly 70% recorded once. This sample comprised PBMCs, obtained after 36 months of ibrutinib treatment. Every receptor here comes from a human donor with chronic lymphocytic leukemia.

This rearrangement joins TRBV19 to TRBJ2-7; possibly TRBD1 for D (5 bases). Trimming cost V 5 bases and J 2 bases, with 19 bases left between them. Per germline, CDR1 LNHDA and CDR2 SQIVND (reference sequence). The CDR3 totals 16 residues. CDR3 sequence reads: CASSLQWGRNAYEQYF. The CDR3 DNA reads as TGTGCCAGTAGTCTCCAGTGGGGCCGCAATGCCTACGAGCAGTACTTC.

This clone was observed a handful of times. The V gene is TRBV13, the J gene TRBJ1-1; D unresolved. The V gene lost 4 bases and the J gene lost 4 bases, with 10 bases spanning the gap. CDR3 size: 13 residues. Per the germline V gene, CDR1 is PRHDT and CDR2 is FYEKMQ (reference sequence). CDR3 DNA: TGTGCCAGCAGCTCAACTGTAGGCACTGAAGCTTTCTTT. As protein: CASSSTVGTEAFF.

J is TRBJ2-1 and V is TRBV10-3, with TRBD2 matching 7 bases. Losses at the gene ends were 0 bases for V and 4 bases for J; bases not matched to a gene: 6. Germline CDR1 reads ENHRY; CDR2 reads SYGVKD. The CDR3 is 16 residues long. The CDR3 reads CAISESWASGYNEQFF. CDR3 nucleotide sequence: TGTGCCATCAGTGAGTCGTGGGCTAGCGGATACAATGAGCAGTTCTTC.

This chain's CDR3 is CASSSGGWGYTF. DNA for the CDR3: TGTGCCAGCAGTTCAGGGGGATGGGGTTACACCTTC. The chain couples TRBV28 to TRBJ1-2; TRBD1 agrees at 7 bases. CDR1 MDHEN and CDR2 SYDVKM come from the germline V gene. Trimming at V came to 4 bases and at J to 11 bases, leaving 7 bases not matched to a gene. CDR3 length: 12 residues.

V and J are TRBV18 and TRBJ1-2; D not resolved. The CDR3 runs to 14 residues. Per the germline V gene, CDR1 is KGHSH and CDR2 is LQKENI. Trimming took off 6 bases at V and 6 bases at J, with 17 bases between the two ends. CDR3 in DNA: TGTGCCAGCTCTGGTTACACCTTTGGGGATGGCTACACCTTC. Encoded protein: CASSGYTFGDGYTF. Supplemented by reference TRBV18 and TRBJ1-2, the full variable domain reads NAGVMQNPRHLVRRRGQEARLRCSPMKGHSHVYWYRQLPEEGLKFMVYLQKENIIDESGMPKERFSAEFPKEGPSILRIQQVVRGDSAAYFCASSGYTFGDGYTFGSGTRLTVV.

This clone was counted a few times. The CDR3 region has the DNA TGTGCCAGCAGCTTAGTGGGCGGGAGGGCCTCCTACAATGAGCAGTTCTTC. Translated: CASSLVGGRASYNEQFF. The V call is TRBV7-2, the J call TRBJ2-1; TRBD2 aligns across 9 bases. CDR1 is SGHTA, CDR2 FQGNSA, per germline. There are 17 residues in the CDR3. J gave up 0 bases and V 1 base, and 4 bases lay outside the gene matches.

The CDR3: CASSKAPENTEAFF. The CDR3 nucleotides are TGTGCCAGCAGCAAAGCGCCCGAGAACACTGAAGCTTTCTTT. The chain is built from TRBV21-1 and TRBJ1-1. TRBV21-1 is flagged as a pseudogene. There are 14 residues in the CDR3.

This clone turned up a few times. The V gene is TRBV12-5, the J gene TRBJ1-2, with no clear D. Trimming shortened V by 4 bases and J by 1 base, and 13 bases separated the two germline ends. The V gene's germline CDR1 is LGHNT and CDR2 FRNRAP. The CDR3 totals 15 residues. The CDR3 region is CASGSRPPYNYGYTF. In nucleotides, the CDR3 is TGTGCTAGTGGTTCCCGCCCCCCGTATAACTATGGCTACACCTTC.

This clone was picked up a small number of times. The CDR3 is CASSFGQGETGELFF. CDR3 DNA sequence: TGTGCCAGCAGCTTTGGACAGGGTGAAACCGGGGAGCTGTTTTTT. The chain has TRBV7-8 and TRBJ2-2; 8 nucleotides align to TRBD1. Per germline, CDR1 SGHVS and CDR2 FQNEAQ. The CDR3 has 15 amino acids. The ends lost 3 bases at V and 5 bases at J; junction bases unmatched: 5.

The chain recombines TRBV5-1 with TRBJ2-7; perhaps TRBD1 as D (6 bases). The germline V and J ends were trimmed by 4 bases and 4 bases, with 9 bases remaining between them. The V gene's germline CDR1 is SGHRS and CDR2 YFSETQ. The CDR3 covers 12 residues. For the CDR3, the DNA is TGCGCCAGCAGCCCCCAGGGGTACGAGCAGTACTTC. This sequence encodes CASSPQGYEQYF.

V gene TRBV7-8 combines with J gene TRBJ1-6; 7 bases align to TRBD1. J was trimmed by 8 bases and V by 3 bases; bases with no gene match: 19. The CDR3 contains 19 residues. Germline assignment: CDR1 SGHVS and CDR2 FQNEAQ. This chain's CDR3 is CASSFVGRRQGRPDSPLHF. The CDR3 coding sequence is TGTGCCAGCAGCTTCGTCGGGCGGCGACAGGGAAGGCCTGATTCACCCCTCCACTTT.

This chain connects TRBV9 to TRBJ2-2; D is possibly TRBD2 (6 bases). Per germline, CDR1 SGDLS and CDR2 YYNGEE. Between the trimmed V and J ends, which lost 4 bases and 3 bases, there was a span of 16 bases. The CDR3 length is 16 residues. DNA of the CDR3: TGTGCCAGCAGCAAACACCCGAGGGACTACACCGGGGAGCTGTTTTTT. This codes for CASSKHPRDYTGELFF.

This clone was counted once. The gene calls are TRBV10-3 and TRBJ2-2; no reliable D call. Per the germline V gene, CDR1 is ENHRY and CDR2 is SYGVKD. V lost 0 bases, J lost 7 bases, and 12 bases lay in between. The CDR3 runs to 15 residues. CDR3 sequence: CAISESSSRVGELFF. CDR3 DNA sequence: TGTGCCATCAGTGAGTCGAGTAGCCGGGTCGGGGAGCTGTTTTTT.